This T cell receptor (beta chain) was observed in a study of cytomegalovirus exposure and HLA in healthy donors. Whole-study results and caveats: Accounts indicate the classifier identified cytomegalovirus status with strong specificity and sensitivity. That first-cohort TCR clusters tended to co-occur in the 95 to 150 validation repertoires was found in a later analysis.

Comments on this clone: Antigen specificity is unknown.

Profiled with immunoSEQ multiplex PCR; TCRdb holds only in-frame clones, not every one. The table records fewer than 200,000 clones, 85% of them present only once. V dropped 6 bases and J dropped 7 bases, with 16 bases sitting between them. The length of the CDR3 is 13 residues. Germline V lookup: CDR1 ENHRY, CDR2 SYGVKD. This chain links TRBV10-3 with TRBJ2-7, with D tentatively TRBD2 (6 bases). Sequencing was performed on PBMCs. This clonotype was sampled from a man younger than 35 in good health and CMV-seropositive. CDR3 residues: CAISGGEIGEQYF. CDR3 in DNA: TGTGCCATCAGCGGAGGGGAGATCGGAGAGCAGTACTTC.